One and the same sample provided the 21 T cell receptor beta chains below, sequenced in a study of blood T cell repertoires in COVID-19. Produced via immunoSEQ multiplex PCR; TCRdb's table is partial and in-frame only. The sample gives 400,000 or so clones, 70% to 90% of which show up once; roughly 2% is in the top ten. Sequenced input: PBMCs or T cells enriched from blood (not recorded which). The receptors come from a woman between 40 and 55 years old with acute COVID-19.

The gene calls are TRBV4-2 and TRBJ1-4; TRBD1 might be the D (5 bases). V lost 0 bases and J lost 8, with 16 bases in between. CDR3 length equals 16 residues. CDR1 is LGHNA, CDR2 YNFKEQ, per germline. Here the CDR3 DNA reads TGTGCCAGCAGCCAAGAACCCCAGGGCTCTCTCGAAAAACTGTTTTTT. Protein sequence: CASSQEPQGSLEKLFF.

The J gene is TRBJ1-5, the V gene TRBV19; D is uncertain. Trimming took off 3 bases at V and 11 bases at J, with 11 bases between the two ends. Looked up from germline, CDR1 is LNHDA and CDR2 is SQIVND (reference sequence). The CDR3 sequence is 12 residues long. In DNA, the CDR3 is TGTGCCAGTAGTATCCCCTCGGGTGCCCAGCATTTT. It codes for CASSIPSGAQHF.

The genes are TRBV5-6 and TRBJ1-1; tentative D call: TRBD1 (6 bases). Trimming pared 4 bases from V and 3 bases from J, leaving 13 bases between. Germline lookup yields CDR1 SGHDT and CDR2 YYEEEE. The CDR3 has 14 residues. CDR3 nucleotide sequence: TGTGCCAGCAGCGGACGGACAGAGCACACTGAAGCTTTCTTT. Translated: CASSGRTEHTEAFF.

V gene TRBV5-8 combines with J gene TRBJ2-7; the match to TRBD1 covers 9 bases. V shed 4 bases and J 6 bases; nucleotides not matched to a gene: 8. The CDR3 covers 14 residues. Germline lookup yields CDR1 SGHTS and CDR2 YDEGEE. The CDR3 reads CASSRKGTGSEQYF. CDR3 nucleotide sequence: TGTGCCAGCAGCAGGAAGGGGACAGGGAGCGAGCAGTACTTC.

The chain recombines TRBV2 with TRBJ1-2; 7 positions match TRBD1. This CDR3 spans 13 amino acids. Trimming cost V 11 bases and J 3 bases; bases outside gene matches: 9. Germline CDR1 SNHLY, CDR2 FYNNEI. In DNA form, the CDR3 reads TGTGCCCGCCAGACAGGGTTACACTATGGCTACACCTTC. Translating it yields CARQTGLHYGYTF.

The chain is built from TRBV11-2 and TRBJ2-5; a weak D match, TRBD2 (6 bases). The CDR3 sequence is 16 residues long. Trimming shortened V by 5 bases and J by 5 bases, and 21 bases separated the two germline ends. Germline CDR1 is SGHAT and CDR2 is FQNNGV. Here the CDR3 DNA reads TGTGCCAGCAGCCCGGTGCGGGGCCCTATAGATGAGACCCAGTACTTC. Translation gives CASSPVRGPIDETQYF. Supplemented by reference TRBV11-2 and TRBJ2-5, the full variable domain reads EAGVAQSPRYKIIEKRQSVAFWCNPISGHATLYWYQQILGQGPKLLIQFQNNGVVDDSQLPKDRFSAERLKGVDSTLKIQPAKLEDSAVYLCASSPVRGPIDETQYFGPGTRLLVL.

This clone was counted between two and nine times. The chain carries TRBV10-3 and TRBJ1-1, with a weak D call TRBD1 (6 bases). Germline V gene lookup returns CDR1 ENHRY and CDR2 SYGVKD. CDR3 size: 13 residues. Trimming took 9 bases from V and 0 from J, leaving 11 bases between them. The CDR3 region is CAIGGRLNTEAFF. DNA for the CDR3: TGTGCCATAGGGGGACGGCTGAACACTGAAGCTTTCTTT.

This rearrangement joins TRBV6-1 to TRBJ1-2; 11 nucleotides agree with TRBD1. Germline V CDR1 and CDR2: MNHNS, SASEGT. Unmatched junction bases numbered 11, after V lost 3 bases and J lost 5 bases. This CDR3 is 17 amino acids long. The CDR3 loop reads CASSDTDRGRPLYGYTF. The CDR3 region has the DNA TGTGCCAGCAGTGACACGGACAGGGGGCGCCCATTGTATGGCTACACCTTC.

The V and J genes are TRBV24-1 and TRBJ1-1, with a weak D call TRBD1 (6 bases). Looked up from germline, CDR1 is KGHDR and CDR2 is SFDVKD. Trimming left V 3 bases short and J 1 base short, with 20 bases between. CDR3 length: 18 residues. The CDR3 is CATSDPTGSSTPNTEAFF. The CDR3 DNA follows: TGTGCCACCAGTGATCCGACAGGTTCTTCCACCCCGAACACTGAAGCTTTCTTT.

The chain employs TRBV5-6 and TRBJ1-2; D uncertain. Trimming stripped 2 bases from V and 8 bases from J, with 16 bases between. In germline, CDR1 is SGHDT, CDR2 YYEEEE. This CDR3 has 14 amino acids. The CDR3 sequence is CASSLKTIMSGYTF. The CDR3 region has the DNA TGTGCCAGCAGCTTAAAAACTATCATGTCGGGCTACACCTTC.

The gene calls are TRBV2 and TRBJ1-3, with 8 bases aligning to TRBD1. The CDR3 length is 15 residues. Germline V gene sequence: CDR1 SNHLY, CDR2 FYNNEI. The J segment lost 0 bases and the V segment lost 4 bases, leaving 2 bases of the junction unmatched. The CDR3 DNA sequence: TGTGCCAGCAGTGGGGACAGGAACTCTGGAAACACCATATATTTT. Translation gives CASSGDRNSGNTIYF. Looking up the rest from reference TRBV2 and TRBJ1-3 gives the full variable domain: EPEVTQTPSHQVTQMGQEVILRCVPISNHLYFYWYRQILGQKVEFLVSFYNNEISEKSEIFDDQFSVERPDGSNFTLKIRSTKLEDSAMYFCASSGDRNSGNTIYFGEGSWLTVV.

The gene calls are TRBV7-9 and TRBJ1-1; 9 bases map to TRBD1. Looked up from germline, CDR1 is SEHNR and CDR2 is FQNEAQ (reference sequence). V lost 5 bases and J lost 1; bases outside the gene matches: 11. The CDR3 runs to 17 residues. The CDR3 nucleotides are TGTGCCAGCAGCCTCCAGGAGGGACAGGGAGCGAACACTGAAGCTTTCTTT. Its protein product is CASSLQEGQGANTEAFF. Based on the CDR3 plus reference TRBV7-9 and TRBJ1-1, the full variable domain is DTGVSQNPRHKITKRGQNVTFRCDPISEHNRLYWYRQTLGQGPEFLTYFQNEAQLEKSRLLSDRFSAERPKGSFSTLEIQRTEQGDSAMYLCASSLQEGQGANTEAFFGQGTRLTVV.

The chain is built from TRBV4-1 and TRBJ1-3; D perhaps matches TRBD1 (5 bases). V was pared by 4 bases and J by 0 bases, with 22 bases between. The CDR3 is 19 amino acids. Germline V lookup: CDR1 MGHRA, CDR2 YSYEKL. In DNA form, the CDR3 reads TGCGCCAGCAGCCTCGTCCGGGGGAGCAGAGTGAACTCTGGAAACACCATATATTTT. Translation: CASSLVRGSRVNSGNTIYF.

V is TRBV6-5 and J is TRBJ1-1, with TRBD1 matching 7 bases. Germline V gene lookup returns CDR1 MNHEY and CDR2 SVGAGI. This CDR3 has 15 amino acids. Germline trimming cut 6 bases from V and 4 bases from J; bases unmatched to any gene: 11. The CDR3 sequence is CASSPDRERSTEAFF. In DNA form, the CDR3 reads TGTGCCAGCAGCCCCGACAGGGAAAGATCCACTGAAGCTTTCTTT.

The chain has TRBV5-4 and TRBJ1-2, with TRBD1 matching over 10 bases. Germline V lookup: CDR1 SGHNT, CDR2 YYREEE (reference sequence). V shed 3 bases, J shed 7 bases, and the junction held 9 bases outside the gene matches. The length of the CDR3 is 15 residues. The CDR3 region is CASSYSGTGAAGYTF. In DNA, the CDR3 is TGTGCCAGCAGCTACTCTGGGACAGGGGCCGCTGGCTACACCTTC.

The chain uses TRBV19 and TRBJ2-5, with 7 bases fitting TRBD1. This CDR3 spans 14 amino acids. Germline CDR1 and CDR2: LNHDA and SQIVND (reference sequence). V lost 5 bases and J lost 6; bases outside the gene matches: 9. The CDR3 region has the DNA TGTGCCAGTAGTCTATCCAGGGGGAAGAAGACCCAGTACTTC. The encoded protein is CASSLSRGKKTQYF.

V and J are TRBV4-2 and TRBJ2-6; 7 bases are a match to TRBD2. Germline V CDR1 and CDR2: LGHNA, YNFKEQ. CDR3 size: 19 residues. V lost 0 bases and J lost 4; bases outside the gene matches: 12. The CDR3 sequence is CASSQDRSTGGTGANVLTF. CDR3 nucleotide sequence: TGTGCCAGCAGCCAAGATCGTAGTACGGGGGGAACGGGGGCCAACGTCCTGACTTTC.

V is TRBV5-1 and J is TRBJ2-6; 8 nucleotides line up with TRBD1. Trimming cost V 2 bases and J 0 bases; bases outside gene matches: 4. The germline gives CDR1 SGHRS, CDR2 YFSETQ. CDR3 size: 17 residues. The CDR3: CASSFRGPVSGANVLTF. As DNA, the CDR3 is TGCGCCAGCAGCTTCAGGGGGCCGGTCTCTGGGGCCAACGTCCTGACTTTC.

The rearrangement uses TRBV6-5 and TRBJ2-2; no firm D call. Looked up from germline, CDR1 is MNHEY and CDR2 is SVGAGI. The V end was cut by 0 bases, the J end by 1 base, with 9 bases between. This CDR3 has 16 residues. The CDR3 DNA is TGTGCCAGCAGTTACTCGGGCCATATGAACACCGGGGAGCTGTTTTTT. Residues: CASSYSGHMNTGELFF.

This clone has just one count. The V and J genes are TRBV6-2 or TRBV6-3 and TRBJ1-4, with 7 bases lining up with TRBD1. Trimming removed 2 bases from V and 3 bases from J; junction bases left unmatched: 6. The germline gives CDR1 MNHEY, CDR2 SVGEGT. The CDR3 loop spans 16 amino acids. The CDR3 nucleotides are TGTGCCAGCAGTTACGTAAACAGGGGATCTAATGAAAAACTGTTTTTT. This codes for CASSYVNRGSNEKLFF.

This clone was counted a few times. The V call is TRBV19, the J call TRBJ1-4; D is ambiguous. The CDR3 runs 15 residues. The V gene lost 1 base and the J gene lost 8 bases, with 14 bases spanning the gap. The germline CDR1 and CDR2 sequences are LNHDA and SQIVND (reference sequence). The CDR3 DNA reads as TGTGCCAGTAGTATAGCCGCGGAGGCAGGAGAAAAACTGTTTTTT. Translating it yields CASSIAAEAGEKLFF.